This TCR beta chain emerged from a study of CDR3 diversity in severe acne (dated by TCRdb to between 2018 and 2021). In the germline V gene (reference sequence), CDR1 corresponds to DFQATT and CDR2 to SNEGSKA. V is pruned by 5 bases and J by 0 bases, leaving 6 bases of the junction without a gene match. Measured from the cysteine to the phenylalanine, the CDR3 is 15 residues long. The DNA shown is the 45-base CDR3, in frame from base 1. Library method: PCR. The instrument given in TCRdb is Illumina HiSeq 2000. TCRdb trimmed the raw reads at Q25, called clones with MiXCR and kept productive beta chains. Every distinct CDR3 protein forms one entry, paired with its most common genes and DNA. Recorded for this sample are about 84,000 distinct CDR3 sequences; 45% to 55% of them occurred a single time. Roughly an eighth of the sample belongs to the ten largest clones. Note on this clonotype: Its cognate antigen has yet to be identified. No base qualities exist here, and no much larger clone lies one base off it.

The receptor comes from a male donor in good health, without acne. Recombination connected TRBV20-1 to TRBJ2-7; 11 of the junction bases match TRBD2. The sequenced sample was blood. In nucleotides, the sequence is TGCAGTGCTGTTCCCGGGACTAGCGGCTCCTACGAGCAGTACTTC. Its translation is CSAVPGTSGSYEQYF.